Presented here are 16 T cell receptor beta chains from one specimen sequenced in a study of technical replicates of blood from several donors. Assay: immunoSEQ multiplex PCR; the TCRdb copy retains only in-frame clones and omits some. The sample shows under 85,000 clones, more than 85% of them seen only once. Sequencing input: T cells isolated from PBMCs. These receptors came from a human donor in good health. Some clones in this sample may be carry-over from other donors' samples.

The sample holds one count of this clone. The chain is built from TRBV27 and TRBJ2-3; the D gene is possibly TRBD2 (6 bases). Germline-derived CDR1 and CDR2 are MNHEY and SMNVEV (reference sequence). V was clipped by 11 bases and J by 0 bases, with 12 bases between them. This CDR3 has 13 residues. Written as DNA, the CDR3 is TGTGCCTCAGCGGGTTTTAGCACAGATACGCAGTATTTT. Translated, it gives CASAGFSTDTQYF.

This rearrangement joins TRBV5-5 to TRBJ2-5, with TRBD1 as a possible D gene (6 bases). CDR3 length: 15 residues. CDR1 is SGHKS and CDR2 is YYEKEE in the germline V gene (reference sequence). Trimming left V 3 bases short and J 4 bases short, with 16 bases between. DNA for the CDR3: TGTGCCAGCAGCTATGGGACATATCAGGGAGAGACCCAGTACTTC. As protein: CASSYGTYQGETQYF.

The V and J genes are TRBV10-3 and TRBJ1-4, with 7 bases that match TRBD1. The junction had 12 bases not matched to a gene; V was cut back by 3 bases and J by 5 bases. CDR1 and CDR2 (germline): ENHRY, SYGVKD. The length of the CDR3 is 17 residues. CDR3 amino acids: CAISEIQRTGANEKLFF. The CDR3 nucleotides are TGTGCCATCAGTGAAATACAAAGGACAGGAGCGAATGAAAAACTGTTTTTT.

The J gene is TRBJ1-6, the V gene TRBV7-9, with D maybe TRBD1 (5 bases). The CDR3 is made up of 16 amino acids. Trimming cost V 2 bases and J 2 bases, with 10 bases left between them. In germline, CDR1 is SEHNR, CDR2 FQNEAQ (reference sequence). The CDR3 sequence is CASSLLGRTYNSPLHF. CDR3 in DNA: TGTGCCAGCAGCTTACTGGGGCGCACCTATAATTCACCCCTCCACTTT. Combining the CDR3 with reference TRBV7-9 and TRBJ1-6 gives the whole variable domain DTGVSQNPRHKITKRGQNVTFRCDPISEHNRLYWYRQTLGQGPEFLTYFQNEAQLEKSRLLSDRFSAERPKGSFSTLEIQRTEQGDSAMYLCASSLLGRTYNSPLHFGNGTRLTVT.

This clone was observed once. The V call is TRBV5-1, the J call TRBJ2-7; TRBD1 matches 7 bases. V shed 0 bases and J 7 bases; nucleotides not matched to a gene: 13. This CDR3 comprises 16 residues. Germline V CDR1 and CDR2: SGHRS, YFSETQ. CDR3 region: CASSLGLPGQAGEQYF. CDR3 DNA sequence: TGCGCCAGCAGCTTGGGTTTACCTGGACAGGCTGGAGAGCAGTACTTC.

This rearrangement joins TRBV11-2 to TRBJ2-3; D is perhaps TRBD1 (6 bases). From germline, CDR1 is SGHAT and CDR2 FQNNGV. CDR3 length: 16 amino acids. V was clipped by 5 bases and J by 0 bases, with 15 bases between them. As DNA, the CDR3 is TGTGCCAGCAGCCTACCCCAGGGGCCTAGCACAGATACGCAGTATTTT. This translates into CASSLPQGPSTDTQYF.

This CDR3 is CASSRTGPWQETQYF. The CDR3, as DNA: TGTGCCAGCAGCCGAACAGGGCCATGGCAAGAGACCCAGTACTTC. The chain recombines TRBV5-5 with TRBJ2-5; D might be TRBD1 (6 bases). This CDR3 contains 15 residues. Trimming shortened V by 4 bases and J by 2 bases, and 15 bases separated the two germline ends. The germline gives CDR1 SGHKS, CDR2 YYEKEE (reference sequence).

J is TRBJ2-2 and V is TRBV25-1; 8 bases match TRBD1. The CDR3 length is 14 residues. The germline gives CDR1 MGHDK, CDR2 SYGVNS. V lost 4 bases, J lost 7 bases, and 5 bases stayed unmatched. The DNA of the CDR3 is TGTGCCAGCAGTGGGACAGGGTTCGTCGGGGAGCTGTTTTTT. Its translation: CASSGTGFVGELFF.

J is TRBJ1-5 and V is TRBV19; TRBD1 aligns across 8 bases. V lost 8 bases and J lost 4; bases outside the gene matches: 10. The CDR3 is 15 amino acids. Germline loops: CDR1 LNHDA, CDR2 SQIVND (reference sequence). The CDR3 nucleotides read TGTGCCAGTGGAAAAGGACAGGGAGGGAATCAGCCCCAGCATTTT. Translation: CASGKGQGGNQPQHF.

The chain recombines TRBV9 with TRBJ2-2, with 9 bases that match TRBD2. The V and J ends lost 0 bases and 3 bases, in that order; junction bases with no gene match: 3. Germline V gene data show CDR1 as SGDLS and CDR2 as YYNGEE. The CDR3 is made up of 16 amino acids. In DNA, the CDR3 is TGTGCCAGCAGCGTAGGACTAGCGGAGTACACCGGGGAGCTGTTTTTT. It specifies CASSVGLAEYTGELFF.

The V gene is TRBV11-3, the J gene TRBJ2-1; TRBD2 is a possible D gene (7 bases). Germline assignment: CDR1 SGHNT and CDR2 YENEEA. Trimming removed 7 bases from V and 2 bases from J, with 21 bases in between. The CDR3 spans 17 residues. CDR3 DNA sequence: TGTGCCAGCAAGGGGGGAGGGGAGGAGGGAGCCTACAATGAGCAGTTCTTC. Translated: CASKGGGEEGAYNEQFF.

The gene calls are TRBV19 and TRBJ1-3; D not resolved. Germline loops: CDR1 LNHDA, CDR2 SQIVND (reference sequence). Deletions cut 3 bases from V and 4 bases from J, with 13 bases between. The CDR3 length is 15 residues. The CDR3 protein is CASSIEGVVGNTIYF. The CDR3 nucleotides read TGTGCCAGTAGTATTGAGGGAGTCGTCGGAAACACCATATATTTT. The full variable domain, its missing parts supplied by reference TRBV19 and TRBJ1-3, is DGGITQSPKYLFRKEGQNVTLSCEQNLNHDAMYWYRQDPGQGLRLIYYSQIVNDFQKGDIAEGYSVSREKKESFPLTVTSAQKNPTAFYLCASSIEGVVGNTIYFGEGSWLTVV.

The rearrangement links TRBV6-5 to TRBJ2-5; 7 bases line up with TRBD1. The V gene's germline CDR1 is MNHEY and CDR2 SVGAGI. The CDR3 loop spans 15 amino acids. V lost 1 base to trimming and J lost 4 bases; unmatched junction nucleotides: 6. The CDR3 DNA reads TGTGCCAGCAGTTACTATTCGGCAGGGGGAGAGACCCAGTACTTC. This sequence encodes CASSYYSAGGETQYF.

The V gene is TRBV18, the J gene TRBJ1-3; the D gene is possibly TRBD1 (6 bases). V lost 6 bases and J lost 2, with 14 bases in between. Germline CDR1 and CDR2: KGHSH and LQKENI. This CDR3 is built from 15 residues. CDR3 DNA: TGTGCCAGCTCGCCAGGGGCTGCGACTGGAAACACCATATATTTT. This gives the protein CASSPGAATGNTIYF.

J is TRBJ2-1 and V is TRBV6-5, with D unclear. The V and J ends lost 6 bases and 2 bases respectively, with 8 bases between them. The CDR3 sequence is 13 residues long. Germline V CDR1 and CDR2: MNHEY, SVGAGI. Here the CDR3 reads CASRPSPYNEQFF. In nucleotides, the CDR3 is TGTGCCAGCAGGCCGAGCCCCTACAATGAGCAGTTCTTC.

The gene calls are TRBV7-9 and TRBJ2-3; TRBD2 might be the D (5 bases). Germline values: CDR1 SEHNR, CDR2 FQNEAQ (reference sequence). V lost 2 bases, J lost 3 bases, and 15 bases lay in between. The CDR3 covers 16 residues. Here the CDR3 DNA reads TGTGCCAGCAGCTTATTAGAGGCGGGTGGAACAGATACGCAGTATTTT. It codes for CASSLLEAGGTDTQYF.